These T cell receptor beta chains were read from a single sample in a study of blood T cells in healthy people across ages. Via MiXCR, TCRdb re-called the 5' RACE reads, giving one row per CDR3 protein. The sample carries 750,000 to 1,000,000 distinct CDR3 sequences, almost 30% recorded once. This same sample was also part of a study on T cells of mothers and their children.

The specimen sequenced was blood. The receptors were sampled from a woman aged 40 to 49 in good health. The conserved cysteine and the conserved F or W are not part of the CDR3 here. D genes are given only for firm matches.

D	V	J	CDR3
.	TRBV18	TRBJ2-1	ASSPYTGDNEQF
TRBD1	TRBV27	TRBJ1-6	ASSAPGQANSPLH
TRBD2	TRBV20-1	TRBJ2-5	SARVAGGETQY
TRBD2	TRBV6-2/TRBV6-3	TRBJ2-1	ASSLGGASDEQF
TRBD2	TRBV7-2	TRBJ2-7	ASSAQLGLTSSYEQY
TRBD1	TRBV28	TRBJ2-7	ASRLDRVPYEQY
TRBD1	TRBV5-6	TRBJ1-2	ASSRGQGWVGYT
.	TRBV27	TRBJ1-6	ASIKEAGRPNSPLH
.	TRBV28	TRBJ2-3	ASSPVIRPDTQY
TRBD1	TRBV4-3	TRBJ2-5	ASSQEIPGTGGLETQY
.	TRBV9	TRBJ1-1	ASSVAAGGTEAF
.	TRBV24-1	TRBJ1-2	ATSDTSLGVGGYT
.	TRBV24-1	TRBJ2-5	ATSDPDRPQETQY
.	TRBV30	TRBJ2-6	AWSVLQGTRSGANVLT
.	TRBV29-1	TRBJ1-4	SGTGTTNEKLF
TRBD2	TRBV7-3	TRBJ2-1	ASSLTLAGVVNEQF
TRBD2	TRBV7-2	TRBJ2-1	ASSLGTSILNEQF
.	TRBV4-3	TRBJ1-1	ASSQDLGGTEAF
.	TRBV12-3/TRBV12-4	TRBJ1-6	ASSFQTAKNSPLH
TRBD2	TRBV28	TRBJ2-7	ASRLTGTSGGYEQY
.	TRBV12-3/TRBV12-4	TRBJ2-2	ASSLAVTGWTGELF
.	TRBV7-9	TRBJ1-1	ASSLLTVSTEAF
TRBD2	TRBV7-2	TRBJ2-3	ASRATSGAQTDTQY
.	TRBV20-1	TRBJ1-4	SARRVEGNEKLF
.	TRBV7-8	TRBJ2-1	ASSPQLNEQF
TRBD1	TRBV7-2	TRBJ2-2	ASSYRQGGNTGELF
TRBD1	TRBV28	TRBJ1-4	ASSLSTGTGEKLF
.	TRBV6-1	TRBJ1-1	ASSEQTRVNTEAF
.	TRBV28	TRBJ2-2	ASSPRAGTGELF
.	TRBV20-1	TRBJ1-5	STWQAPQPQH
.	TRBV29-1	TRBJ2-5	SVEVTDIFLYNERY
.	TRBV29-1	TRBJ1-1	SANPGGNTGAF
.	TRBV19	TRBJ1-2	ASSRQSNYGYT
TRBD2	TRBV10-3	TRBJ2-3	AISDASGTLPSTDTQY
.	TRBV18	TRBJ2-7	ASSPERGSYEQY
.	TRBV27	TRBJ2-1	ASSFYEAGHNEQF
TRBD1	TRBV28	TRBJ2-7	ASRPGQGANEQY
TRBD1	TRBV7-2	TRBJ2-7	ASSRRPQGSKSYEQY
TRBD2	TRBV18	TRBJ2-3	ASSPYGGTTDTQY
TRBD1	TRBV7-2	TRBJ2-4	ASSDRTGGLTKNIQY
.	TRBV2	TRBJ2-3	ASEAGDMTYTDTQY
TRBD1	TRBV15	TRBJ1-2	ATSRAGTGPGYT
.	TRBV25-1	TRBJ2-7	ASSEGVPGEQY
.	TRBV3-1	TRBJ1-1	ASSQGPFSAEAF
.	TRBV7-9	TRBJ1-5	ASSPGNGLVSNQPQH
.	TRBV7-2	TRBJ2-1	ASSLQRYNEQF
TRBD2	TRBV11-2	TRBJ2-5	ASSLRSSGFNEQY
TRBD1	TRBV28	TRBJ1-2	ASTEDAGGVTGYT
.	TRBV2	TRBJ1-2	ASSVVTGIYGYT
TRBD2	TRBV20-1	TRBJ2-3	SARDLGGVTDTQY
TRBD1	TRBV4-3	TRBJ2-3	ASSHGTVNRQY
TRBD2	TRBV7-3	TRBJ2-1	ASSWGPSRGGYNEQF
TRBD1	TRBV20-1	TRBJ2-7	SAPPGQGASYEQY